This is a list of T cell receptor beta chains from one sample in a study of shared clonotypes between healthy human individuals. Profiling relied on immunoSEQ multiplex PCR, and the TCRdb table lists in-frame clones only, not all of them. The table records hundreds of thousands of clones, 60% to 85% of them present only once. Sequenced material: PBMCs. The receptors were gathered from a middle-aged woman in good health. Some clones in this sample may be carry-over from other donors' samples. The CDR3 runs from the conserved cysteine through the conserved F or W. Fields, in order: D gene, clone size, V gene, J gene, CDR3 protein, CDR3 DNA. A D gene is named only where the DNA matches it firmly. Clone size appears in some rows only: once, few, many, or a class for an expanded clone.

TRBD2	once	TRBV7-2	TRBJ2-7	CASSLASGGYEQYF	TGTGCCAGCAGCTTAGCTAGCGGGGGCTACGAGCAGTACTTC
.	.	TRBV5-1	TRBJ2-4	CASRKDGIPENIQYF	TGCGCCAGCAGAAAGGACGGGATCCCGGAAAACATTCAGTACTTC
TRBD1	once	TRBV11-2	TRBJ2-7	CASSLWTGGNEQYF	TGTGCCAGCAGCCTATGGACAGGGGGCAACGAGCAGTACTTC
TRBD1	.	TRBV25-1	TRBJ2-1	CASSRDRGSEQFF	TGTGCCAGCAGCCGGGACAGGGGTAGTGAGCAGTTCTTC
.	.	TRBV18	TRBJ2-1	CASSLDSYNEQFF	TGTGCCAGCTCACTAGACAGTTACAATGAGCAGTTCTTC
TRBD1	.	TRBV20-1	TRBJ2-7	CSAGTGYEQYF	TGCAGTGCCGGGACAGGGTACGAGCAGTACTTC
TRBD1	.	TRBV9	TRBJ1-1	CASSAGQESEAFF	TGCGCCAGCAGCGCCGGACAGGAGTCTGAAGCTTTCTTT
TRBD1	.	TRBV5-8	TRBJ1-4	CASSLRQGGHEKLFF	TGTGCCAGCAGCTTGAGACAGGGGGGTCATGAAAAACTGTTTTTT
TRBD2	.	TRBV15	TRBJ2-1	CATSRETPSLAGYNEQFF	TGTGCCACCAGCAGAGAAACCCCATCCCTAGCGGGATACAATGAGCAGTTCTTC
.	.	TRBV28	TRBJ1-1	CASSLGGMSGTEAFF	TGTGCCAGCAGTTTAGGAGGGATGAGTGGGACTGAAGCTTTCTTT
.	.	TRBV9	TRBJ1-4	CASSVGRGNEKLFF	TGTGCCAGCAGCGTAGGCAGGGGAAATGAAAAACTGTTTTTT
.	.	TRBV19	TRBJ1-4	CASSIAPGLGGEKLFF	TGTGCCAGTAGTATAGCCCCGGGCCTAGGAGGTGAAAAACTGTTTTTT
.	.	TRBV15	TRBJ1-5	CATSRDGPQPQHF	TGTGCCACCAGCAGAGATGGGCCCCAGCCCCAGCATTTT
TRBD2	.	TRBV7-8	TRBJ2-7	CASSLAAGGYEQYF	TGTGCCAGCAGCTTAGCTGCGGGAGGCTACGAGCAGTACTTC
TRBD2	.	TRBV5-6	TRBJ2-3	CASSLAKAGGFPDTQYF	TGTGCCAGCAGCTTGGCCAAGGCGGGAGGATTCCCAGATACGCAGTATTTT
.	.	TRBV19	TRBJ2-5	CASKGGQETQYF	TGTGCCAGTAAGGGCGGCCAAGAGACCCAGTACTTC
TRBD1	.	TRBV18	TRBJ1-5	CASSAQGLGNQPQHF	TGTGCCAGCTCCGCACAGGGGTTGGGTAATCAGCCCCAGCATTTT
TRBD2	.	TRBV2	TRBJ2-7	CASEAGVLASEQYF	TGTGCCAGCGAAGCGGGGGTACTAGCGTCCGAGCAGTACTTC
.	.	TRBV9	TRBJ2-7	CASSVVGGREQYF	TGTGCCAGCAGCGTAGTGGGCGGGCGCGAGCAGTACTTC
.	.	TRBV4-1	TRBJ2-1	CASSHSPPQEQFF	TGCGCCAGCAGCCATTCCCCCCCACAGGAGCAGTTCTTC
TRBD1	.	TRBV6-5	TRBJ2-1	CASSDRGPYNEQFF	TGTGCCAGCAGCGACAGGGGGCCCTACAATGAGCAGTTCTTC
.	.	TRBV7-9	TRBJ2-5	CASSLGQLQETQYF	TGTGCCAGCAGCTTAGGGCAGCTCCAAGAGACCCAGTACTTC
.	.	TRBV6-1	TRBJ2-4	CASSGRPVLAKNIQYF	TGTGCCAGCAGTGGGAGACCGGTCCTAGCCAAAAACATTCAGTACTTC
TRBD2	.	TRBV5-4	TRBJ2-1	CASSPRLAGVDYEQFF	TGTGCCAGCAGCCCAAGACTAGCGGGAGTGGACTATGAGCAGTTCTTC
.	.	TRBV28	TRBJ1-2	CASSPRLANYGYTF	TGTGCCAGCAGCCCCCGGTTAGCCAACTATGGCTACACCTTC
TRBD2	.	TRBV4-3	TRBJ2-3	CASSQGGLAGTDTQYF	TGCGCCAGCAGCCAAGGTGGACTAGCGGGCACAGATACGCAGTATTTT
TRBD1	.	TRBV7-9	TRBJ2-7	CASGPGQIYEQYF	TGTGCCAGCGGGCCGGGACAGATCTACGAGCAGTACTTC
TRBD2	.	TRBV25-1	TRBJ2-1	CASSELVLAGRDEQFF	TGTGCCAGCAGTGAATTGGTCCTAGCGGGGCGGGATGAGCAGTTCTTC
.	.	TRBV19	TRBJ1-4	CATHGLGGEKLFF	TGTGCCACCCACGGTTTGGGGGGCGAAAAACTGTTTTTT
TRBD2	few	TRBV7-2	TRBJ2-1	CASLSGRAGDEQFF	TGTGCCAGCCTCAGCGGGAGGGCCGGGGATGAGCAGTTCTTC
.	.	TRBV27	TRBJ2-2	CASNLKRGDTGELFF	TGTGCCAGCAATCTGAAGAGGGGTGACACCGGGGAGCTGTTTTTT
.	once	TRBV5-1	TRBJ2-7	CASSDNLDEQYF	TGCGCCAGCTCCGACAACCTCGACGAGCAGTACTTC
.	.	TRBV15	TRBJ1-2	CATSMMGGRSNYGYTF	TGTGCCACCAGCATGATGGGGGGGCGGTCGAACTATGGCTACACCTTC
.	once	TRBV7-2	TRBJ1-2	CASSLAPTGHRDRRGIYGYTF	TGTGCCAGCAGCTTAGCCCCAACAGGGCATAGAGACAGGAGGGGAATCTATGGCTACACCTTC
TRBD1	.	TRBV28	TRBJ2-7	CASSSPWTGELYEQYF	TGTGCCAGCAGTTCCCCCTGGACAGGGGAACTATACGAGCAGTACTTC
.	.	TRBV6-6	TRBJ2-3	CASSYGRGRGTDTQYF	TGTGCCAGCAGTTACGGTAGGGGCCGGGGAACAGATACGCAGTATTTT
.	.	TRBV5-1	TRBJ2-1	CASSLGNYNEQFF	TGCGCCAGCAGCTTAGGCAACTACAATGAGCAGTTCTTC